The clone carrying this TCR beta chain is large. These data originate in a study of immune characterization of retroperitoneal liposarcoma. Looked up from germline, CDR1 is SGHTA and CDR2 is FQGNSA. The CDR3 sequence is 16 residues long. Trimming cost V 5 bases and J 10 bases; bases outside gene matches: 13. In TCRdb, the PCR reads were re-called with MiXCR into one record per CDR3 protein. The sample contains 2,000 or so distinct CDR3 sequences, around a quarter of which appear only once. This clonotype was sampled from a female donor with retroperitoneal liposarcoma. Material: tumor tissue. This rearrangement joins TRBV7-2 to TRBJ2-1; 11 bases line up with TRBD1. In DNA, the CDR3 is TGTGCCAGCAGCCGGGGACAGGGGGGACTCTCCTACGAGCAGTTCTTC. Its translation: CASSRGQGGLSYEQFF.